Each of the 6 T cell receptor beta chains below was sequenced from the same sample in a study of T-cell reconstitution after alpha-beta-depleted transplantation in children. During its preparation, the TCRbeta library received unique molecular identifiers. Using its own MiXCR run on the PCR reads, TCRdb lists one record per CDR3 protein. The sample shows 200,000 to 250,000 distinct CDR3 sequences, under 30% of them seen only once. This specimen consisted of PBMCs, mostly from graft donor cells, obtained 360 days after TCRalphabeta/CD19-depleted stem cell transplant. Every receptor here comes from a female patient aged 2 to 10 who had a stem cell transplant for congenital amegakaryocytic thrombocytopenia, so the T cells may come from the graft donor.

This clonotype occurred a few times. V usage is TRBV6-1 and J usage is TRBJ1-5, with 10 bases aligning to TRBD1. The CDR3 spans 14 residues. The germline V gene encodes CDR1 MNHNS and CDR2 SASEGT. Trimming took 6 bases from V and 4 from J; bases not matched to a gene: 3. The CDR3 DNA sequence: TGTGCCAGCAGGGGGACAGGGGATAATCAGCCCCAGCATTTT. Its protein is CASRGTGDNQPQHF.

The V call is TRBV7-8, the J call TRBJ2-7; D call uncertain. The CDR3 spans 15 residues. V was trimmed by 0 bases and J by 3 bases, leaving 12 bases between them. Looked up from germline, CDR1 is SGHVS and CDR2 is FQNEAQ. DNA for the CDR3: TGTGCCAGCAGCTTAGCTTCCGGGCCGATCTACGAGCAGTACTTC. It codes for CASSLASGPIYEQYF.

The gene calls are TRBV7-2 and TRBJ2-6; D is undetermined. The germline CDR1 and CDR2 sequences are SGHTA and FQGNSA. The V and J ends lost 2 bases and 2 bases respectively, with 7 bases between them. The CDR3 is 15 residues long. Written as DNA, the CDR3 is TGTGCCAGCAGCTTATTAGGTGCTGGGGCCAACGTCCTGACTTTC. Encoded protein: CASSLLGAGANVLTF. The variable domain in full, with the rest retrieved from reference TRBV7-2 and TRBJ2-6, is GAGVSQSPSNKVTEKGKDVELRCDPISGHTALYWYRQSLGQGLEFLIYFQGNSAPDKSGLPSDRFSAERTGGSVSTLTIQRTQQEDSAVYLCASSLLGAGANVLTFGAGSRLTVL.

The chain carries TRBV6-2 or TRBV6-3 and TRBJ2-1, with 10 bases lining up with TRBD2. Per the germline V gene, CDR1 is MNHEY and CDR2 is SVGEGT. The CDR3 runs 16 residues. Trimming removed 2 bases from V and 4 bases from J; junction bases left unmatched: 5. CDR3 nucleotide sequence: TGTGCCAGCAGTTACCGGACTAGCGGAACTTACAATGAGCAGTTCTTC. Protein: CASSYRTSGTYNEQFF.

In its sample, this clonotype was seen a few times. This sequence joins TRBV20-1 and TRBJ2-2; a weak D match, TRBD1 (6 bases). V lost 0 bases and J lost 6, with 17 bases in between. This CDR3 contains 16 residues. CDR1 is DFQATT, CDR2 SNEGSKA, per germline (reference sequence). The CDR3 DNA reads as TGCAGTGCTAGAGATCAGGGGTGGGCTTTCTCCGGGGAGCTGTTTTTT. This translates into CSARDQGWAFSGELFF.

This clonotype was seen only a few times. J is TRBJ2-1 and V is TRBV12-3 or TRBV12-4, with 13 bases fitting TRBD2. This CDR3 has 13 residues. The trim removed 5 bases at V and 15 bases at J, leaving 7 bases unmatched. The CDR3: CASSGTSGTETFF. CDR3 DNA sequence: TGTGCCAGCAGTGGGACTAGCGGGACCGAAACGTTCTTC.